This T cell receptor (beta chain) was observed in a study of T cell repertoires in cytomegalovirus infection. The overall study: Through public TCR beta signatures, both CMV infection and matching HLA type were indicated. Whole-study results and caveats: Predominance within the ex vivo response was attributable to HLA-C-restricted CMV-specific TCR beta clonotypes. Public TCR beta family frequency separated CMV-and-HLA carriers, including in an independent cohort.

This CDR3 region has 16 residues. Germline-derived CDR1 and CDR2 are MDHEN and SYDVKM. The V gene end was trimmed by 5 bases and the J gene end by 0 bases; junction bases not matched to a gene: 7. TCRdb reprocessed the reads via MiXCR and lists one record per CDR3 protein. The sample consists of about 180,000 distinct CDR3 sequences, roughly 15% of them appearing once. Worth noting for this clonotype: What it recognizes is unknown.

This sequence was found in a human donor in good health (CMV status not recorded). Some clones in this sample may be carry-over from other donors' samples. V is TRBV28 and J is TRBJ1-5; 7 bases fit TRBD1. The sequenced sample consisted of CD8+ T cells from PBMCs. The chain's CDR3 is CASSEGQLDSNQPQHF. In DNA, the CDR3 is TGTGCCAGCAGTGAGGGACAGCTCGATAGCAATCAGCCCCAGCATTTT.